One sample yielded the 31 T cell receptor beta chains listed below, sequenced in a study of cytomegalovirus exposure and HLA in healthy donors. PCR amplification relied on 60 Vbeta primers (plus 13 Jbeta primers). Sequencing used immunoSEQ multiplex PCR; TCRdb keeps in-frame clones, though not all of them. The profile covers around 150,000 clones, with approximately 62% appearing a single time and roughly 1.7% taken by the ten largest. The sample comprised PBMCs. Every receptor here comes from a human donor in good health.

The chain combines TRBV28 with TRBJ1-3; D perhaps matches TRBD1 (6 bases). Looked up from germline, CDR1 is MDHEN and CDR2 is SYDVKM. V was shortened by 2 bases and J by 2 bases, with 10 bases between the two germline ends. The CDR3 is 15 amino acids. The CDR3 here is CASSLPHRAGNTIYF. The CDR3 coding sequence is TGTGCCAGCAGTTTACCCCACAGGGCTGGAAACACCATATATTTT.

In this sample, this clone turned up a few times. V usage is TRBV7-3 and J usage is TRBJ2-7; 10 positions match TRBD1. V trimming: 5 bases; J trimming: 2 bases; junction bases outside the gene matches: 6. The length of the CDR3 is 15 residues. From germline, CDR1 is SGHTA and CDR2 FQGTGA. CDR3 protein: CASSPDRGFTYEQYF. CDR3 DNA sequence: TGTGCCAGCAGCCCGGACAGGGGGTTTACCTACGAGCAGTACTTC.

CDR3 sequence: CASSKRRGQEPQHF. DNA for the CDR3: TGTGCCAGCAGTAAACGTAGGGGTCAGGAGCCCCAGCATTTT. This sequence joins TRBV6-1 and TRBJ1-5; tentatively, D is TRBD1 (5 bases). The CDR3 consists of 14 residues. CDR1 and CDR2 from the germline V gene are MNHNS and SASEGT. V was trimmed by 5 bases and J by 8 bases, leaving 16 bases between them.

This clone occurred a few times. The V gene is TRBV4-1, the J gene TRBJ2-2, with TRBD2 identical over 14 bases. This CDR3 has 18 residues. Germline V gives CDR1 MGHRA, CDR2 YSYEKL. The trim removed 5 bases at V and 8 bases at J, leaving 13 bases unmatched. Written as DNA, the CDR3 is TGCGCCAGCAGCTTCGGGCGACTAGCGGGAGGGCCTCGGGGGGAGCTGTTTTTT. This codes for CASSFGRLAGGPRGELFF.

This chain connects TRBV13 to TRBJ2-5, with D possibly matching TRBD2 (6 bases). This CDR3 contains 13 residues. V lost 5 bases, J lost 5 bases, and 12 bases lay in between. The V gene's germline CDR1 is PRHDT and CDR2 FYEKMQ (reference sequence). CDR3: CASSQLAGETQYF. CDR3 coding DNA: TGTGCCAGCAGCCAACTAGCAGGGGAGACCCAGTACTTC.

The rearrangement links TRBV5-4 to TRBJ2-3; TRBD2 aligns across 11 bases. Per germline, CDR1 SGHNT and CDR2 YYREEE (reference sequence). The CDR3 has 16 residues. Trimming cost V 1 base and J 5 bases; bases outside gene matches: 6. The CDR3 spells CASSLKLAGGIDTQYF. CDR3 in DNA: TGTGCCAGCAGCTTGAAGCTAGCGGGAGGTATAGATACGCAGTATTTT.

The gene calls are TRBV4-2 and TRBJ2-7; possible D gene TRBD2, 6 bases. The germline V gene has CDR1 LGHNA and CDR2 YNFKEQ. The V end lost 1 base, the J end lost 1 base, and 8 bases lay between the germline ends. The CDR3 is made up of 14 amino acids. CDR3 DNA sequence: TGTGCCAGCAGCCAAGTGGGGACTTCCTACGAGCAGTACTTC. This gives the protein CASSQVGTSYEQYF.

To note about this clone: The junction departs from the called germline gene at one end, perhaps through a read error. Other DNA sequences in the sample encode the same CDR3. This rearrangement joins TRBV28 to TRBJ2-3; 9 bases match TRBD2. Germline V CDR1 and CDR2: MDHEN, SYDVKM. The CDR3 sequence is 15 residues long. The CDR3 DNA sequence: TGTGCCAGCAGCTTATTAGCGGGAGGCACAGATACGCAGTATTTT. This translates into CASSLLAGGTDTQYF.

The chain employs TRBV2 and TRBJ1-5, with D uncertain. Trimming shortened V by 2 bases and J by 6 bases, and 8 bases separated the two germline ends. This CDR3 has 13 amino acids. Per the germline V gene, CDR1 is SNHLY and CDR2 is FYNNEI. The CDR3 bases are TGTGCCAGCAGTGAATCTCGGTCTCAGCCCCAGCATTTT. It yields the protein CASSESRSQPQHF.

The chain couples TRBV19 to TRBJ2-7; 11 positions match TRBD1. After removal of 4 bases from V and 2 bases from J, the junction contained 4 bases not matched to a gene. The length of the CDR3 is 15 residues. Germline V gene sequence: CDR1 LNHDA, CDR2 SQIVND (reference sequence). The DNA for the CDR3 is TGTGCCAGTAGTACGGGGACAGGGGGGCCCTACGAGCAGTACTTC. It codes for CASSTGTGGPYEQYF. The whole variable domain, filled in from reference TRBV19 and TRBJ2-7, reads DGGITQSPKYLFRKEGQNVTLSCEQNLNHDAMYWYRQDPGQGLRLIYYSQIVNDFQKGDIAEGYSVSREKKESFPLTVTSAQKNPTAFYLCASSTGTGGPYEQYFGPGTRLTVT.

This sequence joins TRBV11-2 and TRBJ2-2; TRBD2 aligns across 13 bases. This CDR3 spans 16 amino acids. V shed 2 bases and J 6 bases; nucleotides not matched to a gene: 3. From germline, CDR1 is SGHAT and CDR2 FQNNGV. CDR3 sequence: CASSLRTSGSAGELFF. The DNA of the CDR3 is TGTGCCAGCAGCTTAAGGACTAGCGGGAGTGCCGGGGAGCTGTTTTTT.

The chain recombines TRBV6-5 with TRBJ2-7, with TRBD1 identical over 10 bases. This CDR3 has 13 amino acids. Germline-derived CDR1 and CDR2 are MNHEY and SVGAGI. The V and J ends lost 4 bases and 6 bases, in that order; junction bases with no gene match: 3. The CDR3 bases are TGTGCCAGCAGTTGGACAGGGGGAGGCGAGCAGTACTTC. The encoded protein is CASSWTGGGEQYF.

This clone has only a few counts. V usage is TRBV6-4 and J usage is TRBJ2-1, with TRBD1 matching 8 bases. After removal of 6 bases from V and 3 bases from J, the junction contained 4 bases not matched to a gene. CDR3 size: 14 residues. Germline-derived CDR1 and CDR2 are MRHNA and SNTAGT. CDR3 nucleotide sequence: TGTGCCAGCAGCCAGGGGGCCGGCTACAATGAGCAGTTCTTC. Translating gives CASSQGAGYNEQFF.

V is TRBV4-1 and J is TRBJ2-5, with 8 bases matching TRBD2. V lost 0 bases, J lost 5 bases, and 5 bases stayed unmatched. The CDR3 is 15 residues long. CDR1 and CDR2 from the germline V gene are MGHRA and YSYEKL. Here the CDR3 DNA reads TGCGCCAGCAGCCAAGATCCAGCGGGAGCTGAGACCCAGTACTTC. Translated: CASSQDPAGAETQYF.

The chain joins TRBV29-1 to TRBJ2-7, with D perhaps matching TRBD2 (5 bases). V lost 2 bases to trimming and J lost 1 base, with 9 bases between them. Germline V gene sequence: CDR1 SQVTM, CDR2 ANQGSEA. This CDR3 spans 13 amino acids. CDR3 protein: CSVELGGSYEQYF. The CDR3 coding sequence is TGCAGCGTTGAACTCGGCGGGTCCTACGAGCAGTACTTC.

CDR3: CSAESGGFNEQFF. CDR3 bases: TGCAGCGCCGAATCGGGGGGGTTCAATGAGCAGTTCTTC. V and J are TRBV29-1 and TRBJ2-1; 8 bases are shared with TRBD2. Germline V gives CDR1 SQVTM, CDR2 ANQGSEA. This CDR3 is 13 amino acids long. V lost 7 bases, J lost 6 bases, and 8 bases stayed unmatched.

V and J are TRBV7-3 and TRBJ2-6; D gene uncertain. This CDR3 is 13 amino acids long. Germline V gene data show CDR1 as SGHTA and CDR2 as FQGTGA. V lost 3 bases, J lost 3 bases, and 3 bases lay in between. The CDR3 sequence is CASSFRGANVLTF. The CDR3 coding sequence is TGTGCCAGCAGCTTCCGTGGGGCCAACGTCCTGACTTTC.

This clone was picked up a small number of times. This chain links TRBV29-1 with TRBJ1-5; 7 nucleotides line up with TRBD1. The CDR3 extends over 13 amino acids. The V and J ends lost 4 bases and 1 base, in that order; junction bases with no gene match: 1. The germline V gene has CDR1 SQVTM and CDR2 ANQGSEA. The CDR3 here is CSVAGGSNQPQHF. CDR3 in DNA: TGCAGCGTTGCAGGGGGAAGCAATCAGCCCCAGCATTTT.

The rearrangement uses TRBV7-9 and TRBJ2-1; TRBD1 matches at 7 bases. V shed 5 bases and J 2 bases; nucleotides not matched to a gene: 3. CDR1 and CDR2 (germline): SEHNR, FQNEAQ (reference sequence). This CDR3 has 14 amino acids. The CDR3 DNA reads as TGTGCCAGCAGCGGGACAGCAACCTACAATGAGCAGTTCTTC. Encoded protein: CASSGTATYNEQFF.

The chain links TRBV6-5 to TRBJ1-1; D might be TRBD1 (6 bases). The ends were cut back, 2 bases at V and 2 bases at J, with 12 bases in the middle. Germline V gives CDR1 MNHEY, CDR2 SVGAGI. The CDR3 spans 15 residues. The CDR3, as DNA: TGTGCCAGCAGTTACGGGGCAGGGGTAAACACTGAAGCTTTCTTT. This encodes CASSYGAGVNTEAFF.

The rearrangement links TRBV5-1 to TRBJ2-2; 8 bases agree with TRBD2. The CDR3 is 23 residues long. V lost 2 bases to trimming and J lost 5 bases; unmatched junction nucleotides: 29. The germline V gene has CDR1 SGHRS and CDR2 YFSETQ. The CDR3 region is CASSFPHPLDGVVAGGPTGELFF. CDR3 nucleotide sequence: TGCGCCAGCAGCTTCCCCCACCCGCTGGACGGCGTAGTTGCGGGAGGCCCAACCGGGGAGCTGTTTTTT.

The V call is TRBV19, the J call TRBJ2-1; 9 bases line up with TRBD2. The CDR3 runs 15 residues. Per the germline V gene, CDR1 is LNHDA and CDR2 is SQIVND (reference sequence). V lost 3 bases, J lost 7 bases, and 7 bases stayed unmatched. The CDR3 region has the DNA TGTGCCAGTAGTATTGGTAGCGGGAGCTGGAATGAGCAGTTCTTC. It yields the protein CASSIGSGSWNEQFF.

V and J are TRBV7-9 and TRBJ2-7, with 7 bases identical to TRBD1. The V and J ends lost 5 bases and 2 bases, in that order; junction bases with no gene match: 12. Germline V gene sequence: CDR1 SEHNR, CDR2 FQNEAQ (reference sequence). This CDR3 is built from 16 residues. The CDR3 DNA is TGTGCCAGCAGCGGGTCCAACAGGGGCCGCCCCTACGAGCAGTACTTC. It translates to CASSGSNRGRPYEQYF.

Here the CDR3 reads CASSFGGTVYEQYF. CDR3 nucleotide sequence: TGTGCCAGCAGTTTTGGCGGGACAGTCTACGAGCAGTACTTC. V is TRBV5-6 and J is TRBJ2-5, with D possibly being TRBD1 (7 bases). The J call may not be correct, given that the DNA end is closer to TRBJ2-7. The CDR3 runs 14 residues. Germline V gives CDR1 SGHDT, CDR2 YYEEEE.

The chain carries TRBV10-3 and TRBJ2-7; 8 nucleotides match TRBD2. With 6 bases clipped from V and 1 base from J, the junction kept 8 bases outside the gene matches. This CDR3 has 15 residues. The V gene's germline CDR1 is ENHRY and CDR2 SYGVKD. In DNA form, the CDR3 reads TGTGCCATCAGCTCAGCGGGGGACCCTTCCTACGAGCAGTACTTC. Protein product: CAISSAGDPSYEQYF.

The chain uses TRBV6-6 and TRBJ2-3; 10 bases line up with TRBD1. This CDR3 region has 12 residues. V shed 7 bases and J 11 bases; nucleotides not matched to a gene: 6. Germline CDR1 MNHNY, CDR2 SVGAGI (reference sequence). CDR3 DNA sequence: TGTGCCAGCACAAAAGGGGACAGGGGGCAGTATTTT. This translates into CASTKGDRGQYF.

The chain carries TRBV7-2 and TRBJ2-1, with 8 bases that match TRBD2. Germline lookup yields CDR1 SGHTA and CDR2 FQGNSA. V shed 2 bases, J shed 5 bases, and the junction held 8 bases outside the gene matches. This CDR3 has 16 amino acids. CDR3 residues: CASSLKTGTRHNEQFF. The CDR3 DNA sequence: TGTGCCAGCAGCTTAAAGACCGGGACTAGACACAATGAGCAGTTCTTC.

V usage is TRBV11-3 and J usage is TRBJ1-2; 8 bases map to TRBD1. The CDR3 is made up of 17 amino acids. Germline lookup yields CDR1 SGHNT and CDR2 YENEEA. V shed 0 bases, J shed 4 bases, and the junction held 10 bases outside the gene matches. The DNA for the CDR3 is TGTGCCAGCAGCTTAGATCCGCGGACAGGGCCGTCCTATGGCTACACCTTC. Its translation: CASSLDPRTGPSYGYTF.

The chain couples TRBV7-3 to TRBJ2-2; D possibly corresponds to TRBD1 (6 bases). The CDR3 is 16 amino acids. Looked up from germline, CDR1 is SGHTA and CDR2 is FQGTGA. Trimming pared 1 base from V and 6 bases from J, leaving 15 bases between. CDR3 sequence: CASSLIHRVIPGELFF. The DNA of the CDR3 is TGTGCCAGCAGCTTAATTCACAGGGTAATTCCCGGGGAGCTGTTTTTT. Full variable domain (missing parts from reference TRBV7-3 and TRBJ2-2): GAGVSQTPSNKVTEKGKYVELRCDPISGHTALYWYRQSLGQGPEFLIYFQGTGAADDSGLPNDRFFAVRPEGSVSTLKIQRTERGDSAVYLCASSLIHRVIPGELFFGEGSRLTVL.

This clone was observed a handful of times. The rearrangement joins TRBV28 to TRBJ2-1; 7 bases align to TRBD2. Per the germline V gene, CDR1 is MDHEN and CDR2 is SYDVKM. CDR3 length: 16 amino acids. Trimming took 6 bases from V and 6 from J; bases not matched to a gene: 14. The CDR3 is CASSTLGLGLINEQFF. The CDR3 nucleotides are TGTGCCAGCAGCACCCTAGGACTAGGCCTAATCAATGAGCAGTTCTTC.

V is TRBV5-6 and J is TRBJ2-7; 12 bases align to TRBD2. This CDR3 is built from 16 residues. Germline CDR1 SGHDT, CDR2 YYEEEE. V lost 1 base, J lost 4 bases, and 6 bases stayed unmatched. For the CDR3, the DNA is TGTGCCAGCAGCTTGTACCTAGCGGGAGGGCCGTACGAGCAGTACTTC. As protein: CASSLYLAGGPYEQYF. Using reference TRBV5-6 and TRBJ2-7 for the parts outside the CDR3, the full variable domain is DAGVTQSPTHLIKTRGQQVTLRCSPKSGHDTVSWYQQALGQGPQFIFQYYEEEERQRGNFPDRFSGHQFPNYSSELNVNALLLGDSALYLCASSLYLAGGPYEQYFGPGTRLTVT.